The sequence of this TCR beta chain was determined in a study of post-analysis software for immune sequencing data. Study information: Clinical courses comprised relapsing-remitting, secondary progressive and progressive-relapsing multiple sclerosis.

Included in the TCR beta cDNA libraries were unique molecular identifiers. About 500,000 cDNA molecules came from roughly 1 to 10 million T cells. TCRdb passed the PCR reads through MiXCR, listing each CDR3 protein once. Of 820,000 or so distinct CDR3 sequences listed, approximately 53% are singletons. Study-level points and caveats: Five or six TRBV segments were more frequent in patients than controls; TRBV5-6, TRBV5-1 and TRBV20-1 belonged to this group. Multiple sclerosis was associated with a significant reduction in normalized Chao1 diversity relative to controls. F measure showed strong co-clustering of same-batch samples.

V lost 4 bases to trimming and J lost 5 bases; unmatched junction nucleotides: 6. In germline, CDR1 is SQVTM, CDR2 ANQGSEA. The CDR3 covers 13 residues. As regards this clonotype: Its antigen is still unknown.

Sequences were obtained from blood. The gene calls are TRBV29-1 and TRBJ2-5; the match to TRBD2 covers 8 bases. The TCR sequence derives from a girl between 5 and 17 years old with multiple sclerosis. CDR3: CSVAGGRGETQYF. The CDR3 nucleotides are TGCAGCGTTGCGGGGGGGCGCGGGGAGACCCAGTACTTC.